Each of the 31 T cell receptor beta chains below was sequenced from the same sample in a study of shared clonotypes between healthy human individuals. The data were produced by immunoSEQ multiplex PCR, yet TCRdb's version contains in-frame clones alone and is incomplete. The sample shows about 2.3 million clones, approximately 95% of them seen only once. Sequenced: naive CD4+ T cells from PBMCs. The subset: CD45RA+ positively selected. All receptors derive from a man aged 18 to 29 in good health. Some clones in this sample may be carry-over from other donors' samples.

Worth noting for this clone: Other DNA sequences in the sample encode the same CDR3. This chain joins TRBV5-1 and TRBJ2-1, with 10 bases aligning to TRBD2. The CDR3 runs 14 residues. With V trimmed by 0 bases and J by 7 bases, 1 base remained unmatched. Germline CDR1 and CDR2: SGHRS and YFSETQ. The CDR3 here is CASSLGTSGNEQFF. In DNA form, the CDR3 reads TGCGCCAGCAGCTTGGGGACTAGCGGAAATGAGCAGTTCTTC.

CDR3 protein: CASVRQGSYGYTF. For the CDR3, the DNA is TGTGCCAGCGTCAGACAGGGCAGCTATGGCTACACCTTC. The genes are TRBV27 and TRBJ1-2; TRBD1 matches at 7 bases. CDR1 and CDR2 from the germline V gene are MNHEY and SMNVEV (reference sequence). The CDR3 has 13 amino acids. Trimming took 8 bases from V and 4 from J; bases not matched to a gene: 7.

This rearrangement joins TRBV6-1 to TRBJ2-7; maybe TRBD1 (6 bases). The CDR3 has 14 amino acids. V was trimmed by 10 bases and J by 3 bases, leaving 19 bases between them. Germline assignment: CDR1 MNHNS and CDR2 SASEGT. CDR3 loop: CATVLPDSYYEQYF. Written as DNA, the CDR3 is TGTGCCACCGTCTTACCGGACAGTTACTACGAGCAGTACTTC.

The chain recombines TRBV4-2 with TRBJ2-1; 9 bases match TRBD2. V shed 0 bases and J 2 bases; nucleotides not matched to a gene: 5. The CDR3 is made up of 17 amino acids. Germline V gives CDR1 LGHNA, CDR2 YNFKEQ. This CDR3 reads CASSQESAGGPYNEQFF. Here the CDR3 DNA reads TGTGCCAGCAGCCAAGAATCGGCGGGAGGGCCCTACAATGAGCAGTTCTTC.

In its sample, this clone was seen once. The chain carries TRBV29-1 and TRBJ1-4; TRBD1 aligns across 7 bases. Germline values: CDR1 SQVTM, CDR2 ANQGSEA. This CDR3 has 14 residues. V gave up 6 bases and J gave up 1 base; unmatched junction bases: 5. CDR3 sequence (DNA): TGCAGCGTAAGACAGGGCCAAACTAATGAAAAACTGTTTTTT. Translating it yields CSVRQGQTNEKLFF.

The CDR3 spells CASSRGTGGTSGSYEQFF. The CDR3 DNA follows: TGTGCCAGCAGCCGCGGGACAGGTGGGACTAGCGGGAGTTATGAGCAGTTCTTC. The chain recombines TRBV11-2 with TRBJ2-1; 14 positions match TRBD2. V dropped 5 bases and J dropped 8; count of bases not matched to a gene: 14. In germline, CDR1 is SGHAT, CDR2 FQNNGV. There are 18 residues in the CDR3. Variable domain in full (rest from reference TRBV11-2 and TRBJ2-1): EAGVAQSPRYKIIEKRQSVAFWCNPISGHATLYWYQQILGQGPKLLIQFQNNGVVDDSQLPKDRFSAERLKGVDSTLKIQPAKLEDSAVYLCASSRGTGGTSGSYEQFFGPGTRLTVL.

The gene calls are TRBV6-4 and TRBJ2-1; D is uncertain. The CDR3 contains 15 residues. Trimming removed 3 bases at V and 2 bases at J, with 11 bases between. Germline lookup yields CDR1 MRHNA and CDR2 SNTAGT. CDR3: CASSETRTPYNEQFF. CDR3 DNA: TGTGCCAGCAGTGAGACCAGGACCCCCTACAATGAGCAGTTCTTC.

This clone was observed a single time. The CDR3 coding sequence is TGTGCCAGCAGCATTCGGACTATCGCAACTAATGAAAAACTGTTTTTT. Translation: CASSIRTIATNEKLFF. The rearrangement links TRBV25-1 to TRBJ1-4; D is uncertain. Germline CDR1 and CDR2: MGHDK and SYGVNS. This CDR3 spans 16 amino acids. V was clipped by 6 bases and J by 0 bases, with 14 bases between them.

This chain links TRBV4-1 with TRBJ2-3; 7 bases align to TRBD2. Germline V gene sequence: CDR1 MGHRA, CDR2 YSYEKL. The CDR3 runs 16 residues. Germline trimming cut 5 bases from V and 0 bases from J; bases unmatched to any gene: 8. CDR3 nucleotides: TGCGCCAGCAGCAAAAGCGGGACTACTAGCACAGATACGCAGTATTTT. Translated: CASSKSGTTSTDTQYF.

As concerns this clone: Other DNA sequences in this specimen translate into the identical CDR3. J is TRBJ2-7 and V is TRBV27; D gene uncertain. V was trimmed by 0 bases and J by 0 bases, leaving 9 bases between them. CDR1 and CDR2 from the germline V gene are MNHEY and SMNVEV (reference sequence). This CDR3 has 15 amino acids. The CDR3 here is CASSLSGLSSYEQYF. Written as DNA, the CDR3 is TGTGCCAGCAGTTTATCTGGGCTGAGCTCCTACGAGCAGTACTTC.

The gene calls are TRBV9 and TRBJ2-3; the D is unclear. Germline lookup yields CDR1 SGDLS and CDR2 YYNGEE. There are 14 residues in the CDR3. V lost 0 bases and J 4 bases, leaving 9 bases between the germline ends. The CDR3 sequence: CASSVERVADTQYF. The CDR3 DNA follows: TGTGCCAGCAGCGTAGAAAGGGTAGCAGATACGCAGTATTTT.

The CDR3 nucleotides are TGTGCCAGCAGTGAATTCTCGTTGGAGACCCAGTACTTC. Encoded protein: CASSEFSLETQYF. J is TRBJ2-5 and V is TRBV6-1; D gene uncertain. V lost 2 bases and J lost 5, with 9 bases in between. Germline CDR1 MNHNS, CDR2 SASEGT. This CDR3 is 13 amino acids long.

The CDR3 nucleotides read TGTGCCAGCTCACCTCGACAGGCGGAGATGACTGAAAAACTGTTTTTT. Its protein is CASSPRQAEMTEKLFF. This chain uses TRBV18 with TRBJ1-4, with D possibly matching TRBD1 (6 bases). CDR1 is KGHSH, CDR2 LQKENI, per germline. Trimming removed 3 bases from V and 7 bases from J, with 18 bases in between. The CDR3 extends over 16 amino acids.

CDR3 protein: CASSGGTGQGADTQYF. CDR3 DNA sequence: TGCGCCAGCAGCGGAGGTACGGGACAGGGGGCGGATACGCAGTATTTT. The rearrangement links TRBV5-1 to TRBJ2-3; 12 bases agree with TRBD1. The CDR3 totals 16 residues. V shed 4 bases, J shed 6 bases, and the junction held 9 bases outside the gene matches. CDR1 SGHRS and CDR2 YFSETQ come from the germline V gene.

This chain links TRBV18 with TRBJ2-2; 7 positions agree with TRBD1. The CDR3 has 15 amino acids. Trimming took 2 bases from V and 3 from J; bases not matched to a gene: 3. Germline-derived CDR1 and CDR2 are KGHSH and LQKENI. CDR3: CASSPITGDTGELFF. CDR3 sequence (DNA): TGTGCCAGCTCACCAATAACAGGGGACACCGGGGAGCTGTTTTTT.

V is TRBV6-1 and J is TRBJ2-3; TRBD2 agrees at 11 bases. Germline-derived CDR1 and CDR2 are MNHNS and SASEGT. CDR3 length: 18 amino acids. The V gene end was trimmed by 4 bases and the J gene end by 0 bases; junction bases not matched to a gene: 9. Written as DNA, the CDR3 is TGTGCCAGCAGTGTAGGACTAGCGGGCGCCTCTAGCACAGATACGCAGTATTTT. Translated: CASSVGLAGASSTDTQYF.

The CDR3 coding sequence is TGTGCCAGCAGCTGGGGGCTAGCGGGAGCGAGCGAGCAGTACTTC. This sequence encodes CASSWGLAGASEQYF. The chain combines TRBV7-2 with TRBJ2-7, with 10 bases that match TRBD2. The germline gives CDR1 SGHTA, CDR2 FQGNSA. V was pared by 4 bases and J by 6 bases, with 9 bases of the junction left unmatched. This CDR3 is built from 15 residues. The full variable domain, with the rest looked up from reference TRBV7-2 and TRBJ2-7, is GAGVSQSPSNKVTEKGKDVELRCDPISGHTALYWYRQSLGQGLEFLIYFQGNSAPDKSGLPSDRFSAERTGGSVSTLTIQRTQQEDSAVYLCASSWGLAGASEQYFGPGTRLTVT.

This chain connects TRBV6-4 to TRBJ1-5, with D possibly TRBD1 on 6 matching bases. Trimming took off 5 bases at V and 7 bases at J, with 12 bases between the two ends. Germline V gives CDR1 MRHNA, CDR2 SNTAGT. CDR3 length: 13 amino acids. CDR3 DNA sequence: TGTGCCAGCAGTCCGACAGGCTCACAGCCCCAGCATTTT. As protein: CASSPTGSQPQHF.

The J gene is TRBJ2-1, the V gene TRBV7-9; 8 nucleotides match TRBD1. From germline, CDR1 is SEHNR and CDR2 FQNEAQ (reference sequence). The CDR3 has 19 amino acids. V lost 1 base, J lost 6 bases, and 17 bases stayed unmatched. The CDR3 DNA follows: TGTGCCAGCAGCTTAGGGGCATTGGACAGGGAGTTCAGGGGCAATGAGCAGTTCTTC. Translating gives CASSLGALDREFRGNEQFF. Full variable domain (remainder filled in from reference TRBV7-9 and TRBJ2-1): DTGVSQNPRHKITKRGQNVTFRCDPISEHNRLYWYRQTLGQGPEFLTYFQNEAQLEKSRLLSDRFSAERPKGSFSTLEIQRTEQGDSAMYLCASSLGALDREFRGNEQFFGPGTRLTVL.

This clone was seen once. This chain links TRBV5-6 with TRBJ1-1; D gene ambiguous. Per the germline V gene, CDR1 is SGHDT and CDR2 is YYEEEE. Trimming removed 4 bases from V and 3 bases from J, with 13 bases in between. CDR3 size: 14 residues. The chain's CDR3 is CASSRAPSDTEAFF. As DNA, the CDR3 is TGTGCCAGCAGCAGGGCCCCCTCGGACACTGAAGCTTTCTTT.

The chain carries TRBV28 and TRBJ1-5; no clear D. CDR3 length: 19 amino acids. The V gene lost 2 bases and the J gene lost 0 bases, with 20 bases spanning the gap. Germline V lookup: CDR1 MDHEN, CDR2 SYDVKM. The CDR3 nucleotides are TGTGCCAGCAGTTTAAGGGTGTGGGCAGGTCCCTATAGCAATCAGCCCCAGCATTTT. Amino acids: CASSLRVWAGPYSNQPQHF.

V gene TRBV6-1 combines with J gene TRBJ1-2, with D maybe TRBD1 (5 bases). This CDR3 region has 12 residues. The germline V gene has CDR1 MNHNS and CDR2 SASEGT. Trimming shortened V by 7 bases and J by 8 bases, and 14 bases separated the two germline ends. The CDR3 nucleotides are TGTGCCAGCACTTGGGGACGGGGAGGCTACACCTTC. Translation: CASTWGRGGYTF.

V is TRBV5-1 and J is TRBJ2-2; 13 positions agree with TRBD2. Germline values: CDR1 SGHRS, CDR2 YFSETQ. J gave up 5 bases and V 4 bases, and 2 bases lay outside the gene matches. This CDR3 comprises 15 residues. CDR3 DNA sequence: TGCGCCAGCAGCCCGACTAGCGGGAGGACCGGGGAGCTGTTTTTT. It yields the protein CASSPTSGRTGELFF.

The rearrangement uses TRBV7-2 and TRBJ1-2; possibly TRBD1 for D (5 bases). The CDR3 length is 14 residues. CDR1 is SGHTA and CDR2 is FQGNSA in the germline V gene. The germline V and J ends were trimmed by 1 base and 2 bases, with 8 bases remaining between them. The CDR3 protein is CASSLGYRNYGYTF. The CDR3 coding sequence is TGTGCCAGCAGCTTAGGTTACAGGAACTATGGCTACACCTTC. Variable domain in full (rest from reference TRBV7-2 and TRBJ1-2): GAGVSQSPSNKVTEKGKDVELRCDPISGHTALYWYRQSLGQGLEFLIYFQGNSAPDKSGLPSDRFSAERTGGSVSTLTIQRTQQEDSAVYLCASSLGYRNYGYTFGSGTRLTVV.

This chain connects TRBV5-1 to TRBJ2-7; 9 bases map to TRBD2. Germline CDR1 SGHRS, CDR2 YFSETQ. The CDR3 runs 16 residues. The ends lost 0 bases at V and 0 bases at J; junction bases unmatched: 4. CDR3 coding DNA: TGCGCCAGCAGCTTGGGAGCTAGCGGGGCCTCCTACGAGCAGTACTTC. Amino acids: CASSLGASGASYEQYF.

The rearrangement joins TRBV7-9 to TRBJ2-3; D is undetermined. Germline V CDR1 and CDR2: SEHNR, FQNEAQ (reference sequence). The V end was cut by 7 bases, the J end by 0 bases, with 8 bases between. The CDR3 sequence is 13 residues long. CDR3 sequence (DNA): TGTGCCAGCACCAGAGATAGCACAGATACGCAGTATTTT. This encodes CASTRDSTDTQYF. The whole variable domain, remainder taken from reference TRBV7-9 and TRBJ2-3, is DTGVSQNPRHKITKRGQNVTFRCDPISEHNRLYWYRQTLGQGPEFLTYFQNEAQLEKSRLLSDRFSAERPKGSFSTLEIQRTEQGDSAMYLCASTRDSTDTQYFGPGTRLTVL.

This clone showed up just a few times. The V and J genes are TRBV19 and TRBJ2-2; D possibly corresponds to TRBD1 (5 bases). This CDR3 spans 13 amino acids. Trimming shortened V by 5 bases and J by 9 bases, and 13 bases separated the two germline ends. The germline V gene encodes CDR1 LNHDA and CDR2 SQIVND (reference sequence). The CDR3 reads CASSHDRQRELFF. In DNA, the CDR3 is TGTGCCAGTAGTCACGACCGACAGCGGGAGCTGTTTTTT.

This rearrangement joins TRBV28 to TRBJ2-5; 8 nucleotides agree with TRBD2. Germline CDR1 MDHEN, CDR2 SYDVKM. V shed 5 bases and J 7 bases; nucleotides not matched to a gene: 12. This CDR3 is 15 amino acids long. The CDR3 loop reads CASSTRGGLIGTQYF. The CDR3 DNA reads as TGTGCCAGCAGTACCCGCGGGGGGCTGATTGGGACCCAGTACTTC.

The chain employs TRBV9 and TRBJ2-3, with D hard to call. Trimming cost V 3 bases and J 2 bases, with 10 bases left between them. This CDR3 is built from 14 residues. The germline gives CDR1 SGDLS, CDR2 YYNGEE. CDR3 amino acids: CASSGPHSTDTQYF. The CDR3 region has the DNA TGTGCCAGCAGCGGTCCGCATTCCACAGATACGCAGTATTTT.

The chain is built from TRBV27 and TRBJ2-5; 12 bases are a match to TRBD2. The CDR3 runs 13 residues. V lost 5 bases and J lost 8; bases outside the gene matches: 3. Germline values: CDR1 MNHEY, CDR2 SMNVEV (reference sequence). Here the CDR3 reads CASSRLAGVTQYF. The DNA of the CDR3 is TGTGCCAGCAGTCGACTAGCGGGAGTAACCCAGTACTTC.

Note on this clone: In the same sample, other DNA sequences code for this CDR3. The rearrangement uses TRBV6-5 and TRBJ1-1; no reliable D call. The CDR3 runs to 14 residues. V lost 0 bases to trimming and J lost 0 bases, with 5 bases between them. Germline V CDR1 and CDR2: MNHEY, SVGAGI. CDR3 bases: TGTGCCAGCAGTTACTCGACCGTGAACACTGAAGCTTTCTTT. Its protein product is CASSYSTVNTEAFF.